These 30 T cell receptor beta chains were sequenced from one sample in a study of T cell clusters in autoimmune cytopenias. TRB was amplified by touch-down multiplex PCR, primer pools A and B combined. TCRdb reprocessed the multiplex PCR reads; each CDR3 protein has one entry and no DNA is given. The specimen's table records under 650 distinct CDR3 sequences. TRB was amplified from around 0.25 ug of peripheral blood genomic DNA per sample. Sequenced sample: peripheral blood. The receptors stem from a human donor with an autoimmune cytopenia or autoimmune hepatitis (not recorded which).

Considering frequency, this clonotype is medium-sized. The rearrangement uses TRBV21-1 and TRBJ2-2; TCRdb's D gene call, TRBD1, goes unchecked for lack of DNA. TRBV21-1 is marked as a pseudogene. CDR3 length: 16 residues. The CDR3 protein is CASSKWQGVVTGELFF.

This clonotype is deemed medium-sized (0.01 to 0.1%) by its frequency. This sequence joins TRBV12-3 or TRBV12-4 and TRBJ1-1; there is no DNA to check the TCRdb D call of TRBD1. This CDR3 has 15 residues. This chain's CDR3 is CASSLWRRGYTEAFF.

By frequency, this clonotype is medium-sized. The rearrangement uses TRBV15 and TRBJ2-3; TCRdb indicates TRBD2, and absent DNA this call remains unverified. Germline loops: CDR1 LNHNV, CDR2 YYDKDF (reference sequence). The CDR3 covers 15 residues. This CDR3 is CATSRVSGVGNTQYF. Drawing the rest from reference TRBV15 and TRBJ2-3, the complete variable domain is DAMVIQNPRYQVTQFGKPVTLSCSQTLNHNVMYWYQQKSSQAPKLLFHYYDKDFNNEADTPDNFQSRRPNTSFCFLDIRSPGLGDTAMYLCATSRVSGVGNTQYFGPGTRLTVL.

This clonotype is called medium-sized based on its frequency. The V and J genes are TRBV5-1 and TRBJ1-2; TCRdb outputs TRBD1, but without DNA this stays unchecked. Per germline, CDR1 SGHRS and CDR2 YFSETQ. The CDR3 is made up of 16 amino acids. This chain's CDR3 is CASSLKSGANNYGYTF.

This clonotype ranks as large in terms of frequency. V usage is TRBV19 and J usage is TRBJ1-3. The CDR3 extends over 15 amino acids. Per germline, CDR1 LNHDA and CDR2 SQIVND (reference sequence). The chain's CDR3 is CASSIDPSSGNTIYF.

This clonotype is called large based on its frequency. This sequence joins TRBV6-5 and TRBJ2-3; TCRdb's D call, TRBD1, is unchecked because there is no DNA. This CDR3 contains 15 residues. Germline V gene lookup returns CDR1 MNHEY and CDR2 SVGAGI. CDR3: CASSSSGGKTDTQYF.

This rearrangement joins TRBV28 to TRBJ1-5; TCRdb's assignment of TRBD1 cannot be checked, as there is no DNA. CDR1 is MDHEN, CDR2 SYDVKM, per germline. The CDR3 totals 14 residues. CDR3 residues: CASSLRDSYQPQHF.

Frequency places this clonotype as medium-sized (0.01 to 0.1%). This chain links TRBV20-1 with TRBJ1-2; absent DNA, TCRdb's TRBD1 call cannot be checked. Germline CDR1 reads DFQATT; CDR2 reads SNEGSKA (reference sequence). CDR3 length: 16 amino acids. The CDR3 here is CSARESGTGRYYGYTF.

This clonotype is medium-sized by frequency. The chain couples TRBV18 to TRBJ2-7; without DNA, the TCRdb call of TRBD2 cannot be checked. Germline V gives CDR1 KGHSH, CDR2 LQKENI. The length of the CDR3 is 16 residues. CDR3 amino acids: CASSLRGGSFSYEQYF.

This clonotype registers medium-sized by frequency. The chain combines TRBV7-9 with TRBJ1-1; TCRdb returns TRBD1, unconfirmable since there is no DNA. The germline V gene has CDR1 SEHNR and CDR2 FQNEAQ (reference sequence). The CDR3 runs 13 residues. CDR3 residues: CASSLDPQTEAFF.

According to its frequency, this clonotype is medium-sized. V usage is TRBV12-3 or TRBV12-4 and J usage is TRBJ1-5. The CDR3 extends over 14 amino acids. The CDR3: CASSLGQLHQPQHF.

The V gene is TRBV28, the J gene TRBJ1-2; the TCRdb D gene call, TRBD1, has no DNA to confirm it. From germline, CDR1 is MDHEN and CDR2 SYDVKM. This CDR3 has 15 amino acids. The CDR3 protein is CASSPLGQDYYGYTF.

This clonotype is medium-sized (0.01 to 0.1%) by frequency. This chain connects TRBV5-6 to TRBJ1-3. CDR3 length: 16 residues. Per germline, CDR1 SGHDT and CDR2 YYEEEE. CDR3 protein: CASSFSGIVSGNTIYF.

The V call is TRBV11-3, the J call TRBJ1-6; TCRdb lists TRBD1, though no DNA is available to test this call. The CDR3 runs to 14 residues. The V gene's germline CDR1 is SGHNT and CDR2 YENEEA. The CDR3 sequence is CASSSWTGNSPHHF.

Considering frequency, this clonotype is large (0.1 to 1%). The chain joins TRBV29-1 to TRBJ2-5. This CDR3 spans 15 amino acids. Germline V gene data show CDR1 as SQVTM and CDR2 as ANQGSEA. CDR3 sequence reads: CSVEEGLGRQETQYF.

This chain uses TRBV20-1 with TRBJ2-1; no DNA is available, so the TRBD1 call from TCRdb remains unchecked. The CDR3 is 15 amino acids. CDR1 DFQATT and CDR2 SNEGSKA come from the germline V gene (reference sequence). CDR3 sequence reads: CSARAGTSSYNEQFF.

This clonotype is identified as large from frequency. This rearrangement joins TRBV6-1 to TRBJ2-7; lacking DNA, the TRBD1 call made by TCRdb goes unchecked. Germline CDR1 and CDR2: MNHNS and SASEGT. The CDR3 consists of 14 residues. This CDR3 is CASNTGGASYEQYF.

This clonotype is called large based on its frequency. This chain joins TRBV29-1 and TRBJ2-3. The CDR3 covers 11 residues. Germline lookup yields CDR1 SQVTM and CDR2 ANQGSEA. The CDR3 loop is CSVELLDTQYF.

This clonotype is called large based on its frequency. The gene calls are TRBV6-2 or TRBV6-3 and TRBJ2-2; TCRdb picks TRBD1, but there is no DNA to check that call. CDR3 length: 14 residues. The V gene's germline CDR1 is MNHEY and CDR2 SVGEGT. The CDR3 here is CASSYGGDTGELFF.

This clonotype is labeled medium-sized based on frequency. The rearrangement uses TRBV24-1 and TRBJ2-1; lacking DNA, the TRBD2 call made by TCRdb goes unchecked. This CDR3 is built from 17 residues. Germline-derived CDR1 and CDR2 are KGHDR and SFDVKD. The CDR3 reads CATSGTGTSGDLNEQFF.

Judged by frequency, this clonotype is medium-sized. J is TRBJ2-1 and V is TRBV18; TCRdb's D call of TRBD2 is untestable without DNA. This CDR3 is 17 amino acids long. The germline V gene encodes CDR1 KGHSH and CDR2 LQKENI. CDR3 protein: CASSPWTSGSPPNEQFF.

This clonotype is labeled medium-sized based on frequency. The rearrangement links TRBV5-1 to TRBJ2-3; TCRdb's D call, TRBD1, is unchecked because there is no DNA. The CDR3 covers 14 residues. CDR1 and CDR2 (germline): SGHRS, YFSETQ. The CDR3 region is CASSPGQITDTQYF.

Judged by frequency, this clonotype is large (0.1 to 1%). The chain has TRBV12-3 or TRBV12-4 and TRBJ2-2; as DNA is missing, the TRBD2 call by TCRdb cannot be tested. The length of the CDR3 is 15 residues. CDR3 in amino acids: CASTTGLAGVGELFF.

Frequency places this clonotype as medium-sized. The chain uses TRBV24-1 and TRBJ1-5. This CDR3 has 11 amino acids. Germline values: CDR1 KGHDR, CDR2 SFDVKD. CDR3 region: CATSGLGPQHF.

Frequency places this clonotype as large. The chain is built from TRBV5-5 and TRBJ1-3; TCRdb's D gene call, TRBD1, goes unchecked for lack of DNA. This CDR3 spans 15 amino acids. Germline CDR1 and CDR2: SGHKS and YYEKEE (reference sequence). This CDR3 is CASSPGHTSGNTIYF.

The CDR3 sequence is CASSPTTGGRVRGNTEAFF. The chain employs TRBV18 and TRBJ1-1; the D call of TRBD1 rests on TCRdb alone, since no DNA is present to check it. The length of the CDR3 is 19 residues. Germline V lookup: CDR1 KGHSH, CDR2 LQKENI.

Judged by frequency, this clonotype is large. The chain recombines TRBV19 with TRBJ2-7; the D call from TCRdb, TRBD1, cannot be confirmed without DNA. The CDR3 is 11 residues long. In germline, CDR1 is LNHDA, CDR2 SQIVND (reference sequence). The CDR3 region is CATRDSYEQYF. Complete variable domain (other parts from reference TRBV19 and TRBJ2-7): DGGITQSPKYLFRKEGQNVTLSCEQNLNHDAMYWYRQDPGQGLRLIYYSQIVNDFQKGDIAEGYSVSREKKESFPLTVTSAQKNPTAFYLCATRDSYEQYFGPGTRLTVT.

Measured by frequency, this clonotype is medium-sized. The chain recombines TRBV18 with TRBJ1-5. The CDR3 spans 15 residues. CDR1 and CDR2 from the germline V gene are KGHSH and LQKENI. CDR3 residues: CASSPTLDSNQPQHF.

The chain combines TRBV7-2 with TRBJ1-1. The CDR3 contains 14 residues. Germline V gene lookup returns CDR1 SGHTA and CDR2 FQGNSA. The CDR3 reads CASSLTRQVAEAFF. Using reference TRBV7-2 and TRBJ1-1 for the parts outside the CDR3, the full variable domain is GAGVSQSPSNKVTEKGKDVELRCDPISGHTALYWYRQSLGQGLEFLIYFQGNSAPDKSGLPSDRFSAERTGGSVSTLTIQRTQQEDSAVYLCASSLTRQVAEAFFGQGTRLTVV.

Frequency places this clonotype as large (0.1 to 1%). The chain employs TRBV6-5 and TRBJ1-3; the D call of TRBD1 rests on TCRdb alone, since no DNA is present to check it. The CDR3 is 15 residues long. The germline V gene has CDR1 MNHEY and CDR2 SVGAGI. CDR3: CASSYSGGAGNTIYF.